The T cell receptor (beta chain) described here comes from a study of OX40 agonist ivuxolimab in advanced cancers. Repertoires were generated with immunoSEQ multiplex PCR, while TCRdb's copy carries only in-frame clones and drops some. The sample yields approximately 57,000 clones, around 80% seen once. V was cut by 0 bases and J by 0 bases, with 7 bases left in between. The V gene's germline CDR1 is SGHRS and CDR2 YFSETQ. The CDR3 is 15 amino acids. The sequence derives from an adult with an advanced solid tumor such as melanoma, head and neck, liver or kidney cancer. V is TRBV5-1 and J is TRBJ2-1; D not resolved. Specimen: CD4+ or CD8+ T cells sorted from blood, collected in a trial of the OX40 agonist ivuxolimab. The CDR3 coding sequence is TGCGCCAGCAGCTTGGTCCTTAGCTCCTACAATGAGCAGTTCTTC. Translation: CASSLVLSSYNEQFF.